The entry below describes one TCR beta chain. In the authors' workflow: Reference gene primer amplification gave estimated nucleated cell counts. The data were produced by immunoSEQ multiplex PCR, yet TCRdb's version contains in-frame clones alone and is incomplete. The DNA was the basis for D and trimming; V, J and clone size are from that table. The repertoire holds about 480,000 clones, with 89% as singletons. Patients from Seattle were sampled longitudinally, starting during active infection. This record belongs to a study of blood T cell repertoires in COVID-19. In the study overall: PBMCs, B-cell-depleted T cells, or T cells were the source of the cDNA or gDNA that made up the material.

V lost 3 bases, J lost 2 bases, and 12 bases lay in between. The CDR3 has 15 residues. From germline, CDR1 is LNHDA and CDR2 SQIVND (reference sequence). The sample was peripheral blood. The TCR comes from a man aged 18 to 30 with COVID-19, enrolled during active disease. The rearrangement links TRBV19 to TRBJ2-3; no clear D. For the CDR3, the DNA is TGTGCCAGTAGTATTGAGGTATCAAACACAGATACGCAGTATTTT. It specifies CASSIEVSNTDTQYF. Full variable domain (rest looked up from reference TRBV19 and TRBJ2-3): DGGITQSPKYLFRKEGQNVTLSCEQNLNHDAMYWYRQDPGQGLRLIYYSQIVNDFQKGDIAEGYSVSREKKESFPLTVTSAQKNPTAFYLCASSIEVSNTDTQYFGPGTRLTVL.